This TCR beta chain was recovered during a study of response to subunit inactivated influenza vaccine. Whole-study results and caveats: Few additional T cells are recruited per seasonal influenza vaccination, authors suggested.

TCRdb reprocessed the RT-PCR reads with MiXCR, giving one entry per CDR3 protein. This sample yields about 520,000 distinct CDR3 sequences, of which about 25% are seen a single time; approximately 2% belongs to the top ten. Remarks on this clonotype: What it binds is unknown.

The source of this sequence is a man aged 50-59 years who received an inactivated influenza vaccine. This specimen was CD4+ T cells sorted from PBMCs, taken roughly 5 days after vaccination.

CDR3 in DNA: TGTGCCAGCAGCTACTACAGGGAGGCCGAGAGAGGAGAGACCCAGTACTTC. This sequence encodes CASSYYREAERGETQYF. This sequence joins TRBV11-2 and TRBJ2-5, with D tentatively TRBD1 or TRBD2 (6 bases each). Trimming cost V 4 bases and J 4 bases, with 22 bases left between them. The CDR3 spans 17 residues. Per germline, CDR1 SGHAT and CDR2 FQNNGV. Looking up the rest from reference TRBV11-2 and TRBJ2-5 gives the full variable domain: EAGVAQSPRYKIIEKRQSVAFWCNPISGHATLYWYQQILGQGPKLLIQFQNNGVVDDSQLPKDRFSAERLKGVDSTLKIQPAKLEDSAVYLCASSYYREAERGETQYFGPGTRLLVL.